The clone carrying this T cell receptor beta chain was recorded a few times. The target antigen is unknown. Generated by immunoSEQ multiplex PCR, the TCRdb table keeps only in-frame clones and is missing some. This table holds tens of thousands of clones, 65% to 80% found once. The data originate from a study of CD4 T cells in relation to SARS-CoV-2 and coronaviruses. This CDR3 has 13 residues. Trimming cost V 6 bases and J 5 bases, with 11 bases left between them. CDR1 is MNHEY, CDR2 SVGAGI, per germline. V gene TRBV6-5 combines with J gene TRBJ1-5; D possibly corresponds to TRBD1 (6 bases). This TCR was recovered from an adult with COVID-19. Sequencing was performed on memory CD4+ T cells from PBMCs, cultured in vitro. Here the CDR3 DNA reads TGTGCCAGCAGGGACAGTCCAGATCAGCCCCAGCATTTT. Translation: CASRDSPDQPQHF.